This passage covers 28 T cell receptor beta chains from one sample sequenced in a study of cytomegalovirus exposure and HLA in healthy donors (dated by TCRdb to 2017 to 2019). The method behind the library was the immunoSEQ multiplex PCR assay. The multiplex PCR relied on a mix of 60 forward primers for TCR Vbeta segments and 13 reverse primers for TCR Jbeta segments. TCRdb mirrors the immuneACCESS table, restricted to in-frame sequences. Some clones are absent from its copies; in checked studies, under half trace to an unresolved V gene, and the reason for the others is unknown. Recorded for this sample are approximately 260,000 clones; approximately 84% of them occurred a single time. 1.5% to 2.5% of the sample is held by the ten biggest clonotypes. The sequencing input was PBMCs. The receptors originated from a woman aged 35 to 49 in good health and CMV-seropositive.

The rearrangement links TRBV7-2 to TRBJ2-1; TRBD2 matches 12 bases. The CDR3 extends over 17 amino acids. Losses at the gene ends were 5 bases for V and 4 bases for J; bases not matched to a gene: 9. Germline V gives CDR1 SGHTA, CDR2 FQGNSA. Written as DNA, the CDR3 is TGTGCCAGCAGCGTTGGACTAGCGGGATGGGGATACAATGAGCAGTTCTTC. Translated: CASSVGLAGWGYNEQFF.

As for this clone: The sample contains more than one DNA sequence encoding this CDR3. The rearrangement joins TRBV7-9 to TRBJ1-2; no reliable D call. V lost 0 bases to trimming and J lost 1 base, with 9 bases between them. CDR3 size: 15 residues. Germline V gives CDR1 SEHNR, CDR2 FQNEAQ (reference sequence). CDR3 in DNA: TGTGCCAGCAGCTTAGCTACAGATTTTAACTATGGCTACACCTTC. Protein: CASSLATDFNYGYTF.

This chain connects TRBV30 to TRBJ1-1, with D perhaps TRBD1 (5 bases). Germline V lookup: CDR1 GTSNPN, CDR2 SVGIG (reference sequence). Trimming stripped 2 bases from V and 0 bases from J, with 7 bases between. CDR3 size: 13 residues. This CDR3 is CAWSQGMNTEAFF. The CDR3 DNA follows: TGTGCCTGGAGTCAGGGTATGAACACTGAAGCTTTCTTT.

V is TRBV5-1 and J is TRBJ2-5, with 9 bases fitting TRBD2. Trimming removed 4 bases from V and 1 base from J; junction bases left unmatched: 2. Germline CDR1 is SGHRS and CDR2 is YFSETQ. The CDR3 totals 14 residues. The CDR3 reads CASSQAGGQETQYF. The DNA for the CDR3 is TGCGCCAGCAGCCAAGCGGGGGGCCAAGAGACCCAGTACTTC.

This chain uses TRBV28 with TRBJ2-2; 11 bases are a match to TRBD2. V trimming: 8 bases; J trimming: 5 bases; junction bases outside the gene matches: 10. The CDR3 is 16 residues long. Per the germline V gene, CDR1 is MDHEN and CDR2 is SYDVKM. CDR3 sequence reads: CASSRGTSGRTGELFF. The CDR3 DNA is TGTGCCAGCTCACGGGGGACTAGCGGTCGGACCGGGGAGCTGTTTTTT.

This clone was observed a single time. The genes are TRBV19 and TRBJ1-4, with 7 nucleotides matching TRBD1. In germline, CDR1 is LNHDA, CDR2 SQIVND (reference sequence). V was pared by 4 bases and J by 4 bases, with 6 bases of the junction left unmatched. The CDR3 contains 15 residues. CDR3 in DNA: TGTGCCAGTAGTACCGTGGGACAGCTTAATGAAAAACTGTTTTTT. Translating gives CASSTVGQLNEKLFF.

The chain employs TRBV29-1 and TRBJ2-1; D unresolved. The germline gives CDR1 SQVTM, CDR2 ANQGSEA. V gave up 3 bases and J gave up 5 bases, with 11 bases separating them. This CDR3 spans 13 amino acids. The CDR3: CSVERTNHNEQFF. CDR3 sequence (DNA): TGCAGCGTTGAGCGTACGAATCACAATGAGCAGTTCTTC.

The CDR3 here is CASSITGDPGGYGYTF. DNA for the CDR3: TGTGCCAGTAGTATCACCGGCGATCCGGGTGGGTATGGCTACACCTTC. The chain employs TRBV19 and TRBJ1-2; D is undetermined. The V gene lost 3 bases and the J gene lost 5 bases, with 19 bases spanning the gap. Germline V gives CDR1 LNHDA, CDR2 SQIVND (reference sequence). CDR3 size: 16 residues. Together with reference TRBV19 and TRBJ1-2, the CDR3 gives the full variable domain: DGGITQSPKYLFRKEGQNVTLSCEQNLNHDAMYWYRQDPGQGLRLIYYSQIVNDFQKGDIAEGYSVSREKKESFPLTVTSAQKNPTAFYLCASSITGDPGGYGYTFGSGTRLTVV.

CDR3 sequence: CASSLGRGGGYGYTF. Here the CDR3 DNA reads TGTGCCAGCAGCTTAGGGAGGGGTGGTGGCTATGGCTACACCTTC. This chain joins TRBV7-2 and TRBJ1-2, with TRBD1 as a possible D gene (5 bases). CDR1 SGHTA and CDR2 FQGNSA come from the germline V gene. The CDR3 is 15 amino acids. Trimming stripped 1 base from V and 4 bases from J, with 13 bases between.

The chain recombines TRBV6-6 with TRBJ2-7; D gene unclear. CDR1 is MNHNY, CDR2 SVGAGI, per germline (reference sequence). The CDR3 totals 13 residues. V was trimmed by 0 bases and J by 4 bases, leaving 7 bases between them. DNA of the CDR3: TGTGCCAGCAGTTACTCGAACAGTTACGAGCAGTACTTC. Residues: CASSYSNSYEQYF.

The chain couples TRBV30 to TRBJ2-7; 8 bases line up with TRBD2. The ends lost 0 bases at V and 3 bases at J; junction bases unmatched: 4. This CDR3 comprises 14 residues. Per germline, CDR1 GTSNPN and CDR2 SVGIG (reference sequence). CDR3 amino acids: CAWSVAGGFYEQYF. As DNA, the CDR3 is TGTGCCTGGAGTGTGGCGGGAGGCTTCTACGAGCAGTACTTC.

The J gene is TRBJ2-1, the V gene TRBV29-1; 12 nucleotides agree with TRBD2. The CDR3 extends over 15 amino acids. From germline, CDR1 is SQVTM and CDR2 ANQGSEA. Trimming cost V 6 bases and J 6 bases; bases outside gene matches: 9. The CDR3 bases are TGCAGCGTCCGGTCTGGACTAGCGGGAACCAATGAGCAGTTCTTC. Translation gives CSVRSGLAGTNEQFF.

CDR3 bases: TGTGCCAGCAGCGAGGGGACTAGGGGCTACGAGCAGTACTTC. Its protein is CASSEGTRGYEQYF. The V gene is TRBV27, the J gene TRBJ2-7, with TRBD2 matching over 8 bases. The V gene's germline CDR1 is MNHEY and CDR2 SMNVEV (reference sequence). Trimming took 6 bases from V and 3 from J; bases not matched to a gene: 7. There are 14 residues in the CDR3.

This clone has only one observation. The chain links TRBV19 to TRBJ2-1, with TRBD2 matching over 8 bases. Germline lookup yields CDR1 LNHDA and CDR2 SQIVND (reference sequence). The V and J ends lost 4 bases and 7 bases, in that order; junction bases with no gene match: 9. The CDR3 covers 15 residues. The CDR3 DNA reads TGTGCCAGTAGTACTTCGAGCGGGAGTAAAAATGAGCAGTTCTTC. This codes for CASSTSSGSKNEQFF.

This sequence joins TRBV25-1 and TRBJ2-7, with 7 bases lining up with TRBD1. This CDR3 is 15 amino acids long. Trimming cost V 3 bases and J 4 bases; bases outside gene matches: 9. CDR1 MGHDK and CDR2 SYGVNS come from the germline V gene. CDR3 in DNA: TGTGCCAGCAGTGAGGGTCGGGACAGCCTATACGAGCAGTACTTC. Translating it yields CASSEGRDSLYEQYF.

This clone was picked up one time. The chain joins TRBV28 to TRBJ1-5; D uncertain. The CDR3 covers 15 residues. With 1 base removed from V and 8 bases from J, the gap between germline ends came to 15 bases. Germline V gives CDR1 MDHEN, CDR2 SYDVKM. The CDR3 sequence is CASSLSRSSMKPQHF. CDR3 coding DNA: TGTGCCAGCAGTTTATCACGGAGTAGTATGAAGCCCCAGCATTTT. Full variable domain (missing parts from reference TRBV28 and TRBJ1-5): DVKVTQSSRYLVKRTGEKVFLECVQDMDHENMFWYRQDPGLGLRLIYFSYDVKMKEKGDIPEGYSVSREKKERFSLILESASTNQTSMYLCASSLSRSSMKPQHFGDGTRLSIL.

V gene TRBV7-2 combines with J gene TRBJ2-7; the match to TRBD2 covers 11 bases. The CDR3 covers 15 residues. The germline gives CDR1 SGHTA, CDR2 FQGNSA. The V segment lost 2 bases and the J segment 3 bases; nucleotides outside the gene matches: 3. CDR3 coding DNA: TGTGCCAGCAGCTTAATTGGGACTAGCGGCTACGAGCAGTACTTC. It encodes CASSLIGTSGYEQYF.

Details on this clone: This specimen includes other DNA sequences encoding the same CDR3. V usage is TRBV5-1 and J usage is TRBJ2-3, with 8 positions matching TRBD1. The CDR3 sequence is 14 residues long. The V segment lost 4 bases and the J segment 3 bases; nucleotides outside the gene matches: 4. Germline CDR1 is SGHRS and CDR2 is YFSETQ. The chain's CDR3 is CASSRDRGTDTQYF. CDR3 in DNA: TGCGCCAGCAGCCGTGACAGGGGAACAGATACGCAGTATTTT.

This clone was seen more than once but under ten times. The rearrangement links TRBV28 to TRBJ2-5; 10 bases match TRBD2. This CDR3 region has 16 residues. Germline V gene lookup returns CDR1 MDHEN and CDR2 SYDVKM. With 3 bases clipped from V and 4 bases from J, the junction kept 8 bases outside the gene matches. DNA for the CDR3: TGTGCCAGCAGTTTTCCAGCGGGAGGGCCCGGAGAGACCCAGTACTTC. Translated: CASSFPAGGPGETQYF.

This chain joins TRBV27 and TRBJ1-1, with 7 bases matching TRBD1. The J segment lost 4 bases and the V segment lost 5 bases, leaving 10 bases of the junction unmatched. The CDR3 length is 15 residues. Germline lookup yields CDR1 MNHEY and CDR2 SMNVEV (reference sequence). CDR3: CASSIRQGFTTEAFF. The CDR3 region has the DNA TGTGCCAGCAGTATTAGACAGGGATTCACCACTGAAGCTTTCTTT.

The rearrangement joins TRBV6-6 to TRBJ2-7; maybe TRBD1 (5 bases). The CDR3 covers 15 residues. Germline loops: CDR1 MNHNY, CDR2 SVGAGI (reference sequence). Deletions cut 2 bases from V and 5 bases from J, with 16 bases between. The DNA for the CDR3 is TGTGCCAGCAGTTACATACAGGACCGCTTTAACGAGCAGTACTTC. It codes for CASSYIQDRFNEQYF.

The chain recombines TRBV7-3 with TRBJ2-1; TRBD2 matches at 10 bases. Unmatched junction bases numbered 3, after V lost 5 bases and J lost 2 bases. The CDR3 spans 15 residues. Germline assignment: CDR1 SGHTA and CDR2 FQGTGA. Written as DNA, the CDR3 is TGTGCCAGCAGCCCCGGGACTAGCGCCTACAATGAGCAGTTCTTC. Its protein product is CASSPGTSAYNEQFF. The whole variable domain, filled in from reference TRBV7-3 and TRBJ2-1, reads GAGVSQTPSNKVTEKGKYVELRCDPISGHTALYWYRQSLGQGPEFLIYFQGTGAADDSGLPNDRFFAVRPEGSVSTLKIQRTERGDSAVYLCASSPGTSAYNEQFFGPGTRLTVL.

The J gene is TRBJ2-3, the V gene TRBV11-2, with D perhaps matching TRBD2 (6 bases). The germline V and J ends were trimmed by 4 bases and 8 bases, with 13 bases remaining between them. This CDR3 contains 13 residues. Per germline, CDR1 SGHAT and CDR2 FQNNGV. CDR3 sequence reads: CASSSQEGITQYF. CDR3 sequence (DNA): TGTGCCAGCAGCTCCCAGGAGGGGATTACGCAGTATTTT.

V and J are TRBV5-4 and TRBJ2-1; D not resolved. CDR3 size: 14 residues. Trimming pared 1 base from V and 4 bases from J, leaving 9 bases between. CDR1 and CDR2 (germline): SGHNT, YYREEE (reference sequence). The CDR3 loop reads CASSLTLEYNEQFF. CDR3 nucleotides: TGTGCCAGCAGCTTGACTCTAGAGTACAATGAGCAGTTCTTC.

This rearrangement joins TRBV23-1 to TRBJ2-7; 8 bases agree with TRBD1. TRBV23-1 is marked as an open reading frame, function uncertain. The CDR3 sequence is 16 residues long. With V trimmed by 0 bases and J by 5 bases, 9 bases remained unmatched. CDR3 sequence (DNA): TGCGCCAGCAGTCAATCCCGATGGACAGGGCGCCACGAGCAGTACTTC. As protein: CASSQSRWTGRHEQYF.

This sequence joins TRBV2 and TRBJ2-5, with D possibly matching TRBD1 (6 bases). The germline V gene has CDR1 SNHLY and CDR2 FYNNEI. Trimming took 5 bases from V and 5 from J, leaving 9 bases between them. CDR3 length: 12 amino acids. The DNA of the CDR3 is TGTGCCAGCAGTCCCACAGGGGAGACCCAGTACTTC. It yields the protein CASSPTGETQYF.

This clone was observed a few times. The chain is built from TRBV19 and TRBJ2-3; 9 nucleotides agree with TRBD2. J gave up 2 bases and V 4 bases, and 7 bases lay outside the gene matches. Germline V CDR1 and CDR2: LNHDA, SQIVND (reference sequence). This CDR3 region has 16 residues. The CDR3 here is CASSTKSGRPTDTQYF. CDR3 DNA: TGTGCCAGTAGTACCAAGAGCGGGAGGCCCACAGATACGCAGTATTTT.

The chain couples TRBV11-1 to TRBJ2-7; D remains ambiguous. With 5 bases removed from V and 3 bases from J, the gap between germline ends came to 17 bases. Per the germline V gene, CDR1 is SGHAT and CDR2 is FQDESV (reference sequence). The CDR3 has 15 residues. The CDR3: CASSPAGIPNYEQYF. In DNA form, the CDR3 reads TGTGCCAGCAGCCCCGCCGGTATTCCGAACTACGAGCAGTACTTC.